These 9 T cell receptor beta chains originate from one sample sequenced in a study of regulatory dendritic cells for organ transplantation. Allogeneic regulatory or mature dendritic cells were co-cultured for 5 days with CFSE-labeled sorted T cells at 1:10. For these TCRs, the target antigens are not known. Using immunoSEQ multiplex PCR, the repertoire was profiled, and TCRdb retains in-frame clones only, with some absent. Counted here are about 20,000 clones, 70% to 90% occurring once; the ten biggest clones make up approximately 0.75%. The sequenced sample consisted of naive CD4+ T cells from blood cultured with regulatory dendritic cells. Subset noted: CD45RA+ naive T cells. The source of these receptors is a human donor in good health.

The chain is built from TRBV19 and TRBJ2-7; D is undetermined. Germline V lookup: CDR1 LNHDA, CDR2 SQIVND (reference sequence). With 0 bases removed from V and 2 bases from J, the gap between germline ends came to 5 bases. CDR3 length: 13 residues. The CDR3 is CASSIDEPYEQYF. DNA for the CDR3: TGTGCCAGTAGTATAGACGAGCCCTACGAGCAGTACTTC.

The V gene is TRBV30, the J gene TRBJ1-6; the D is unclear. The CDR3 runs to 15 residues. The ends were cut back, 0 bases at V and 6 bases at J, with 12 bases in the middle. Germline values: CDR1 GTSNPN, CDR2 SVGIG (reference sequence). CDR3 region: CAWSVRLGANSPLHF. CDR3 nucleotides: TGTGCCTGGAGTGTACGGCTGGGCGCTAATTCACCCCTCCACTTT.

This clone was counted once. The chain combines TRBV4-1 with TRBJ1-4; 10 bases are shared with TRBD1. The V segment lost 4 bases and the J segment 2 bases; nucleotides outside the gene matches: 4. Looked up from germline, CDR1 is MGHRA and CDR2 is YSYEKL. There are 16 residues in the CDR3. Here the CDR3 reads CASSPGTGVTNEKLFF. CDR3 sequence (DNA): TGCGCCAGCAGCCCTGGGACAGGGGTTACTAATGAAAAACTGTTTTTT.

This clone was picked up one time. The chain is built from TRBV7-8 and TRBJ1-6; TRBD1 aligns across 7 bases. The CDR3 runs 15 residues. Germline-derived CDR1 and CDR2 are SGHVS and FQNEAQ. Trimming removed 1 base from V and 8 bases from J; junction bases left unmatched: 5. CDR3 region: CASSLGGRGDSPLHF. CDR3 bases: TGTGCCAGCAGCTTAGGTGGCAGGGGGGATTCACCCCTCCACTTT.

The V and J genes are TRBV25-1 and TRBJ2-3; a possible D gene is TRBD2 (6 bases). V lost 1 base to trimming and J lost 6 bases, with 14 bases between them. This CDR3 has 15 residues. Per the germline V gene, CDR1 is MGHDK and CDR2 is SYGVNS. As DNA, the CDR3 is TGTGCCAGCAGTGAATTAGAACTAGCAGGCGATACGCAGTATTTT. Its protein is CASSELELAGDTQYF.

The J gene is TRBJ2-7, the V gene TRBV29-1; D unresolved. The CDR3 has 13 amino acids. V gave up 4 bases and J gave up 1 base, with 11 bases separating them. Per the germline V gene, CDR1 is SQVTM and CDR2 is ANQGSEA. The CDR3 region has the DNA TGCAGCGTTGTGGGCAGACTTTCCTACGAGCAGTACTTC. As protein: CSVVGRLSYEQYF.

The chain uses TRBV10-3 and TRBJ2-7, with D possibly TRBD1 on 6 matching bases. With 6 bases removed from V and 2 bases from J, the gap between germline ends came to 17 bases. Looked up from germline, CDR1 is ENHRY and CDR2 is SYGVKD. The CDR3 runs to 15 residues. In DNA, the CDR3 is TGTGCCATCAGCGAAGACAGGCGAAGACCCTACGAGCAGTACTTC. Translation gives CAISEDRRRPYEQYF.

This chain joins TRBV18 and TRBJ2-7; 16 nucleotides line up with TRBD2. The length of the CDR3 is 18 residues. CDR1 KGHSH and CDR2 LQKENI come from the germline V gene. The V gene end was trimmed by 3 bases and the J gene end by 0 bases; junction bases not matched to a gene: 5. The CDR3 DNA reads as TGTGCCAGCTCACCCCCGGGACTAGCGGGGGGGCCCTCCTACGAGCAGTACTTC. This gives the protein CASSPPGLAGGPSYEQYF.

The chain joins TRBV19 to TRBJ2-7, with a weak D call TRBD2 (6 bases). V lost 7 bases and J lost 4, with 20 bases in between. CDR3 length: 15 amino acids. Germline V gene data show CDR1 as LNHDA and CDR2 as SQIVND (reference sequence). The CDR3 loop reads CASTISAGIGYEQYF. DNA for the CDR3: TGTGCCAGTACGATCTCCGCGGGGATTGGATACGAGCAGTACTTC.